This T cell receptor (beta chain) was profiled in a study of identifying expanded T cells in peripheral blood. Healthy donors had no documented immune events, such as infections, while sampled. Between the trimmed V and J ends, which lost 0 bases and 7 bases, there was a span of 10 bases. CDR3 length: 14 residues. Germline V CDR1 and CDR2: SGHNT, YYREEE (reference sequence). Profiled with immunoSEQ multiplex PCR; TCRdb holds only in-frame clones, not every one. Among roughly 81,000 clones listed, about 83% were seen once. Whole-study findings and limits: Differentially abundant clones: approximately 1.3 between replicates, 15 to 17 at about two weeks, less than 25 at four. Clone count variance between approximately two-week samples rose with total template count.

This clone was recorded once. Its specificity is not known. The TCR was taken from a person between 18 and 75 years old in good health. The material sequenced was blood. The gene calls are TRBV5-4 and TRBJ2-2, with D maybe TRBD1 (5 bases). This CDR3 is CASSLGRAHGELFF. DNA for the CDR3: TGTGCCAGCAGCTTGGGCAGGGCCCACGGGGAGCTGTTTTTT. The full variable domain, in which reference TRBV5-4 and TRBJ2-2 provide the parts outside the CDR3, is ETGVTQSPTHLIKTRGQQVTLRCSSQSGHNTVSWYQQALGQGPQFIFQYYREEENGRGNFPPRFSGLQFPNYSSELNVNALELDDSALYLCASSLGRAHGELFFGEGSRLTVL.